The rows below give T cell receptor beta chains drawn from one sample of a study of shared clonotypes between healthy human individuals. Assay: immunoSEQ multiplex PCR; the TCRdb copy retains only in-frame clones and omits some. This sample has about 2 million clones, with 85% to 95% found just once. Sequences were obtained from naive CD4+ T cells sorted from blood. The receptors were gathered from a man younger than 35 in good health. Both conserved end residues are part of each CDR3. The order of the fields is CDR3 protein, CDR3 DNA, CDR3 length, J gene, V gene, D gene, clone size. D genes are given only for firm matches. Expanded clones get a size class; other rows say once, few or many, or leave the size out.

CDR3aa: CASSYSGLNTEAFF
CDR3nt: TGTGCCAGCAGTTACTCGGGCCTGAACACTGAAGCTTTCTTT
len: 14
j_gene: TRBJ1-1
v_gene: TRBV6-6
d_gene: .
abundance: .

CDR3aa: CSVAYSYNEKLFF
CDR3nt: TGCAGCGTTGCATACAGTTACAATGAAAAACTGTTTTTT
len: 13
j_gene: TRBJ1-4
v_gene: TRBV29-1
d_gene: .
abundance: .

CDR3aa: CASSLGGLAGYEQYF
CDR3nt: TGTGCCAGCAGCTTGGGAGGACTAGCGGGTTACGAGCAGTACTTC
len: 15
j_gene: TRBJ2-7
v_gene: TRBV5-4
d_gene: TRBD2
abundance: .

CDR3aa: CASSLRTWSPLHF
CDR3nt: TGTGCCAGTAGTCTTCGGACATGGTCACCCCTCCACTTT
len: 13
j_gene: TRBJ1-6
v_gene: TRBV19
d_gene: .
abundance: .

CDR3aa: CASRAGGYGYTF
CDR3nt: TGTGCCAGCCGAGCAGGGGGCTATGGCTACACCTTC
len: 12
j_gene: TRBJ1-2
v_gene: TRBV28
d_gene: TRBD1
abundance: .

CDR3aa: CASSPTSGPYNEQFF
CDR3nt: TGTGCTAGCAGCCCGACTAGCGGGCCCTACAATGAGCAGTTCTTC
len: 15
j_gene: TRBJ2-1
v_gene: TRBV7-7
d_gene: TRBD2
abundance: .

CDR3aa: CASSRDGPNTEAFF
CDR3nt: TGTGCCAGCAGTCGAGACGGACCGAACACTGAAGCTTTCTTT
len: 14
j_gene: TRBJ1-1
v_gene: TRBV6-5
d_gene: .
abundance: .

CDR3aa: CASSFHRDRKNSPLHF
CDR3nt: TGTGCCAGCAGTTTCCACCGGGACAGAAAGAATTCACCCCTCCACTTT
len: 16
j_gene: TRBJ1-6
v_gene: TRBV6-5
d_gene: TRBD1
abundance: .

CDR3aa: CASSFGGTNEKLFF
CDR3nt: TGTGCCAGCAGCTTCGGGGGGACTAATGAAAAACTGTTTTTT
len: 14
j_gene: TRBJ1-4
v_gene: TRBV7-9
d_gene: .
abundance: .

CDR3aa: CASSLGGIDEQYF
CDR3nt: TGTGCCAGCAGCTTAGGAGGGATCGACGAGCAGTACTTC
len: 13
j_gene: TRBJ2-7
v_gene: TRBV7-8
d_gene: .
abundance: .

CDR3aa: CASSQGSGHLRDIQYF
CDR3nt: TGCGCCAGCAGCCAAGGATCGGGACATTTAAGGGACATTCAGTACTTC
len: 16
j_gene: TRBJ2-4
v_gene: TRBV4-1
d_gene: .
abundance: .

CDR3aa: CASSTESATEAFF
CDR3nt: TGTGCCAGTAGTACCGAGAGTGCCACTGAAGCTTTCTTT
len: 13
j_gene: TRBJ1-1
v_gene: TRBV19
d_gene: .
abundance: .

CDR3aa: CASTASGGGNTIYF
CDR3nt: TGTGCCAGCACGGCTTCAGGGGGAGGAAACACCATATATTTT
len: 14
j_gene: TRBJ1-3
v_gene: TRBV6-5
d_gene: TRBD1
abundance: .

CDR3aa: CASSLGNGYMETQYF
CDR3nt: TGTGCCAGCAGCTTAGGCAATGGGTATATGGAGACCCAGTACTTC
len: 15
j_gene: TRBJ2-5
v_gene: TRBV7-9
d_gene: .
abundance: once

CDR3aa: CASSVDPGPYEQYF
CDR3nt: TGTGCCAGCAGCGTAGATCCAGGACCCTACGAGCAGTACTTC
len: 14
j_gene: TRBJ2-7
v_gene: TRBV9
d_gene: .
abundance: .

CDR3aa: CASRWREGSDNEQFF
CDR3nt: TGTGCCAGCCGGTGGAGGGAGGGATCGGACAATGAGCAGTTCTTC
len: 15
j_gene: TRBJ2-1
v_gene: TRBV6-5
d_gene: TRBD2
abundance: .

CDR3aa: CASSVARQAGNTIYF
CDR3nt: TGTGCCAGCAGTGTCGCAAGACAGGCGGGAAACACCATATATTTT
len: 15
j_gene: TRBJ1-3
v_gene: TRBV6-1
d_gene: .
abundance: .

CDR3aa: CSGSLAGVEYF
CDR3nt: TGCAGTGGTTCTTTAGCGGGAGTCGAGTATTTT
len: 11
j_gene: TRBJ2-3
v_gene: TRBV20-1
d_gene: TRBD2
abundance: .